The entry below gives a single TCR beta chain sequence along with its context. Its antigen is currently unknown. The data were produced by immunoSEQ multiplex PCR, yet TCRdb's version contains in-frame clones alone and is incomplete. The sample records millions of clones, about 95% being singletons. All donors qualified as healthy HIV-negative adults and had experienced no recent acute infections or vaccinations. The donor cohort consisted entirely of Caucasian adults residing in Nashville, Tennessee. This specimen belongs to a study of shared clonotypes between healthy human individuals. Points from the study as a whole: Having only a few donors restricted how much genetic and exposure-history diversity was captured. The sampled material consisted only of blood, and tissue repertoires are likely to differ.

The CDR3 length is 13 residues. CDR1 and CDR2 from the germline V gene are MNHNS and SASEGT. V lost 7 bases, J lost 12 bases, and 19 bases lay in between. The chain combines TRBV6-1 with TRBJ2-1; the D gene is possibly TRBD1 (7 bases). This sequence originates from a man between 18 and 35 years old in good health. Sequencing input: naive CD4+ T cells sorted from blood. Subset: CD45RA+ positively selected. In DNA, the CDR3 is TGTGCCAGCATCCGGACAGGTGACGGGAGGCAGTTCTTC. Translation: CASIRTGDGRQFF.